This record concerns one T cell receptor (beta chain) sequence. Its antigen is not identified. Germline CDR1 and CDR2: SGHDT and YYEEEE. The CDR3 is 16 residues long. The V segment lost 3 bases and the J segment 2 bases; nucleotides outside the gene matches: 10. Antigen-specific CD4+ T cells were expanded with viral peptide pools in the ViraFEST assay before sequencing. Once cultured for approximately ten days, the cells underwent separation to obtain CD4+ T cells. All vaccine recipients tested negative for nucleocapsid antibodies and had never contracted SARS-CoV-2 infection. The data were obtained in a study of vaccination effects on CD4 cells after COVID-19. General study findings and limits: The authors studied few convalescent patients and collected no early post-infection timepoints.

The table came from immunoSEQ multiplex PCR; TCRdb's copy has only in-frame clones and leaves some out. Counted here are some 70,000 clones, 80% occurring once; the ten biggest clones make up more than 10%. The sequence was obtained from a human donor who received a COVID-19 vaccine. The sequenced sample was CD4+ T cells from PBMCs cultured with SARS-CoV-2 spike peptides, obtained before COVID-19 vaccination. The V gene is TRBV5-6, the J gene TRBJ1-1; 7 nucleotides line up with TRBD1. CDR3 in amino acids: CASSWLFGTANTEAFF. The CDR3 DNA follows: TGTGCCAGCAGCTGGCTATTCGGGACAGCTAACACTGAAGCTTTCTTT.